These T cell receptor beta chains were read from a single sample in a study of Ad26.COV2.S vaccination and SARS-CoV-2 variants. Assay: immunoSEQ multiplex PCR; the TCRdb copy retains only in-frame clones and omits some. The table records about half a million clones, 80% to 90% of them present only once. The sequenced sample was peripheral blood, obtained in a trial of Ad26.COV2.S vaccine versus placebo. The receptor set was obtained from a person aged 18-65 years who received the Ad26.COV2.S COVID-19 vaccine or a placebo. Both conserved end residues are part of each CDR3. D genes are given only for firm matches. Expanded clones get a size class; other rows say once, few or many, or leave the size out.

-	TRBD1	TRBJ1-1	TRBV12-3/TRBV12-4	TGTGCCAGCAGGCCGGGACAGGGTTTGTTGGCTTTCTTT	CASRPGQGLLAFF
-	TRBD1	TRBJ2-7	TRBV6-5	TGTGCCAGCACGCGACAGGGGGTCTACGAGCAGTACTTC	CASTRQGVYEQYF
-	-	TRBJ1-5	TRBV27	TGTGCCAGCAGTTTATCCCAGGGGTTGGATCAGCCCCAGCATTTT	CASSLSQGLDQPQHF
-	-	TRBJ1-5	TRBV2	TGTGCCAGCGGTCAATGGGTGTCGGATCAGCCCCAGCATTTT	CASGQWVSDQPQHF
-	-	TRBJ2-5	TRBV3-1/TRBV3-2	TGTGCCAGCAGCCAAGTCTCTCGGGGGCCCGTTGAGTACTTC	CASSQVSRGPVEYF
-	-	TRBJ2-5	TRBV27	TGTGCCAGCAGTCAACTCGGGGCCGTGGCTGAGACCCAGTACTTC	CASSQLGAVAETQYF
-	TRBD1	TRBJ2-1	TRBV2	TGTGCCAGCAGTGAGCAAGGACAGGGGAACAATGAGCAGTTCTTC	CASSEQGQGNNEQFF
-	-	TRBJ1-4	TRBV28	TGTGCCAGCAGTTTATTACCGCAGGGTGGGATCGAAAAACTGTTTTTT	CASSLLPQGGIEKLFF
few	TRBD2	TRBJ2-7	TRBV7-9	TGTGCCAGCAGCTCCACTAGCGGGGGGAAGGAGCAGTACTTC	CASSSTSGGKEQYF
-	TRBD2	TRBJ2-1	TRBV15	TGTGCCACCAGCAGAGAGACTAGCGATTACAATGAGCAGTTCTTC	CATSRETSDYNEQFF
once	-	TRBJ2-7	TRBV25-1	TGTGCCAGCAGTGATGAGCCTCTTGGGTACGAGCAGTACTTC	CASSDEPLGYEQYF
few	-	TRBJ1-5	TRBV6-6	TGTGCCAGCAGTTACGATTCCGGCGGGCAGCCCCAGCATTTT	CASSYDSGGQPQHF
-	-	TRBJ2-1	TRBV5-1	TGCGCCAGCAGCGGAGTGGGGCCTGAGCAGTTCTTC	CASSGVGPEQFF
few	-	TRBJ1-1	TRBV7-9	TGTGCCAGCAGTCTCGTTGAAGCTTTCTTT	CASSLVEAFF
-	TRBD2	TRBJ2-7	TRBV7-9	TGTGCCAGCAGCTTCAGGCTACTAGCGGGACACTACGAGCAGTACTTC	CASSFRLLAGHYEQYF
-	-	TRBJ1-6	TRBV5-5	TGTGCCAGCAGCCGCGCACCGGAGGTATCACCCCTCCACTTT	CASSRAPEVSPLHF
few	-	TRBJ2-5	TRBV7-9	TGTGCCAGCAGCTTGCTAGGATGGGGGGAGACCCAGTACTTC	CASSLLGWGETQYF
-	TRBD1	TRBJ2-7	TRBV27	TGTGCCAGCAAAGACAGGGGAGGTTACGAGCAGTACTTC	CASKDRGGYEQYF
-	TRBD1	TRBJ1-2	TRBV19	TGTGCCAGTACGAAGGGAGGGACAGGGGTCTACTATGGCTACACCTTC	CASTKGGTGVYYGYTF
few	-	TRBJ1-5	TRBV15	TGTGCCACCAGCAGAGATGATGTCCCTAGCAATCAGCCCCAGCATTTT	CATSRDDVPSNQPQHF
-	TRBD1	TRBJ2-3	TRBV7-9	TGTGCCAGCAGCGAGGGACAGGGGGATCGTACGCAGTATTTT	CASSEGQGDRTQYF
-	TRBD2	TRBJ2-7	TRBV30	TGTGCCTGGAAAAAACTAGCGGATACCTACGAGCAGTACTTC	CAWKKLADTYEQYF
-	TRBD2	TRBJ2-1	TRBV5-4	TGTGCCAGCAGCCTAAGGTTCTCTAGCGGGAGGGATGAGCAGTTCTTC	CASSLRFSSGRDEQFF
-	-	TRBJ1-6	TRBV6-5	TGTGCCAGCAGTCGAACCTCTAATTCACCCCTCCACTTT	CASSRTSNSPLHF
-	-	TRBJ2-3	TRBV11-3	TGTGCCAGCAGCTTTTGGTCCACAGATACGCAGTATTTT	CASSFWSTDTQYF
-	TRBD1	TRBJ2-1	TRBV7-8	TGTGCCAGCAGCCATACAGGGGTGAGCTCCTACAATGAGCAGTTCTTC	CASSHTGVSSYNEQFF
few	-	TRBJ1-4	TRBV7-9	TGTGCCAGCAGCGGTGGCACAACAACTAATGAAAAACTGTTTTTT	CASSGGTTTNEKLFF
-	-	TRBJ2-7	TRBV27	TGTGCCAGCAGCTCCGACAGGTACGAGCAGTACTTC	CASSSDRYEQYF
-	-	TRBJ1-2	TRBV25-1	TGTGCCAGCAGGGGGCAGGGACGGGACTATGGCTACACCTTC	CASRGQGRDYGYTF
once	-	TRBJ2-3	TRBV4-1	TGCGCCAGCAGCCCCCCCCCAGGGCTGTTGTCAGATACGCAGTATTTT	CASSPPPGLLSDTQYF
-	-	TRBJ1-2	TRBV6-5	TGTGCCAGCAGTCGGCGTGGGGAGAGCTATGGCTACACCTTC	CASSRRGESYGYTF
-	TRBD2	TRBJ2-1	TRBV2	TGTGCCAGCAGTGATGGGACTACTTACAATGAGCAGTTCTTC	CASSDGTTYNEQFF
-	-	TRBJ2-7	TRBV4-1	TGCGCCAGCAGTCAAGGGTGGCGAGGAAAGGGGGTCTCCTACGAGCAGTACTTC	CASSQGWRGKGVSYEQYF
-	-	TRBJ1-1	TRBV18	TGTGCCAGCTCACCCAACAGGGAGAACACTGAAGCTTTCTTT	CASSPNRENTEAFF
-	TRBD2	TRBJ2-2	TRBV19	TGTGCCAGTAGTATGCCCGGTCCTAGCGGGGGGAACACCGGGGAGCTGTTTTTT	CASSMPGPSGGNTGELFF
-	-	TRBJ1-5	TRBV2	TGTGCCAGCAGTGATCGGGGGTCCCTCAATCAGCCCCAGCATTTT	CASSDRGSLNQPQHF
-	-	TRBJ2-3	TRBV19	TGTGCCAGTAGTATAGGAGATAGCGCAGATACGCAGTATTTT	CASSIGDSADTQYF
-	TRBD1	TRBJ2-7	TRBV15	TGTGCCACCAGCAGGGGACAGGGGGCATCCGAGCAGTACTTC	CATSRGQGASEQYF